This passage covers 2 T cell receptor beta chains from one sample sequenced in a study of blood T cell repertoires in COVID-19. The repertoire was sequenced with immunoSEQ multiplex PCR; TCRdb's copy has only in-frame clones and lacks some. The profile covers some 110,000 clones, with approximately 85% appearing a single time and approximately 3.5% taken by the ten largest. Sequenced input: peripheral blood. The receptor set was obtained from a woman older than 75 with COVID-19, enrolled during active disease.

V usage is TRBV28 and J usage is TRBJ2-1; 10 bases align to TRBD2. CDR3 length: 15 residues. Germline V gene data show CDR1 as MDHEN and CDR2 as SYDVKM. After removal of 6 bases from V and 0 bases from J, the junction contained 2 bases not matched to a gene. The CDR3 protein is CASRLAGGSYNEQFF. The CDR3 DNA follows: TGTGCCAGCAGATTAGCGGGAGGCTCCTACAATGAGCAGTTCTTC.

CDR3 loop: CASSARERSSPLHF. CDR3 nucleotide sequence: TGTGCCAGTAGTGCCCGGGAACGGAGTTCACCCCTCCACTTT. This sequence joins TRBV19 and TRBJ1-6; D gene uncertain. Germline loops: CDR1 LNHDA, CDR2 SQIVND (reference sequence). The CDR3 sequence is 14 residues long. The germline V and J ends were trimmed by 5 bases and 9 bases, with 14 bases remaining between them.